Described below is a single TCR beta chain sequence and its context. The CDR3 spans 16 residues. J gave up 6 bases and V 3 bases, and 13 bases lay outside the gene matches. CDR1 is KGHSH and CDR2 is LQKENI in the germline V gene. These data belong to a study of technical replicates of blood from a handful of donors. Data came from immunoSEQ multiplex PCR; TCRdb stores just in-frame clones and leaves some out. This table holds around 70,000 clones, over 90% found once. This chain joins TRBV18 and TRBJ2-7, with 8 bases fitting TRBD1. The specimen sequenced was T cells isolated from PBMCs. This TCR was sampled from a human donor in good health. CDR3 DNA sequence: TGTGCCAGCTCACCCTGGGAGCAGGGGGCGCGAAGCGAGCAGTACTTC. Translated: CASSPWEQGARSEQYF.